What follows is one T cell receptor (beta chain) and its context. Antigen unknown. Libraries were prepared by immunoSEQ multiplex PCR; TCRdb keeps only in-frame clonotypes and omits some of them. The sample holds fewer than 200,000 clones, 88% seen once. The data were taken from a study of T cell responses to AZD1222 COVID-19 vaccine. General study points: Donors were chiefly white British, with a greater number of females, and clonal diversity was perhaps underestimated.

In germline, CDR1 is SGHTS, CDR2 YDEGEE. This CDR3 spans 16 amino acids. Trimming cost V 4 bases and J 2 bases, with 16 bases left between them. J is TRBJ1-5 and V is TRBV5-8; D ambiguous. The sample was peripheral blood, taken 28 days after the second AZD1222 dose. The sequence was obtained from an adult who received the AZD1222 COVID-19 vaccine. The CDR3 protein is CASSVERGMGNQPQHF. The CDR3 DNA reads TGTGCCAGCAGCGTCGAGCGAGGGATGGGCAATCAGCCCCAGCATTTT.